The present T cell receptor (beta chain) was sequenced within a study of blood T cell repertoires in COVID-19. Overall study context: The United States, Italy and Spain were the sources of the acute and convalescent COVID-19 samples. T cells, B-cell-depleted T cells, or PBMCs supplied cDNA or gDNA.

The germline CDR1 and CDR2 sequences are MNHEY and SVGAGI. This CDR3 is built from 14 residues. Trimming took 4 bases from V and 2 from J, leaving 11 bases between them. Categorization into cohorts depended on clinical history that participants reported. The method was immunoSEQ multiplex PCR; TCRdb's version includes in-frame clones alone and lacks a portion of them. This sample has 170,000 or so clones; roughly 88% occur once, and the top ten carry about 6.6%. The TCR was taken from a woman aged 45 to 65 who had recovered from COVID-19. Sequenced sample: PBMCs or T cells enriched from blood (not recorded which). V is TRBV6-5 and J is TRBJ1-2; no definite D call. CDR3 amino acids: CASSSLAGNYGYTF. The CDR3 DNA is TGTGCCAGCAGTTCCCTCGCCGGGAACTATGGCTACACCTTC.